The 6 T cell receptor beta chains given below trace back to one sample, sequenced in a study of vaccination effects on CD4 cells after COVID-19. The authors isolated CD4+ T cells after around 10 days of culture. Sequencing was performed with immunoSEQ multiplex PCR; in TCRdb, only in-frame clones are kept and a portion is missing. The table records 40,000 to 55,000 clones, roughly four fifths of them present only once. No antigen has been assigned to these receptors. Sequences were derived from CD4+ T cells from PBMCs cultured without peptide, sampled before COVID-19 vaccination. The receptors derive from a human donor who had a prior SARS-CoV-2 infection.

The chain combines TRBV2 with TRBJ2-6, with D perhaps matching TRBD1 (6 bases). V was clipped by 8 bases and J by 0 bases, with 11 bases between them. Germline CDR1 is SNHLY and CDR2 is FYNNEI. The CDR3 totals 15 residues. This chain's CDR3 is CASGQLHSGANVLTF. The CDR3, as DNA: TGTGCCAGCGGACAGCTACACTCTGGGGCCAACGTCCTGACTTTC. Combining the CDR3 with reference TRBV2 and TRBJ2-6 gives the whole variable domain EPEVTQTPSHQVTQMGQEVILRCVPISNHLYFYWYRQILGQKVEFLVSFYNNEISEKSEIFDDQFSVERPDGSNFTLKIRSTKLEDSAMYFCASGQLHSGANVLTFGAGSRLTVL.

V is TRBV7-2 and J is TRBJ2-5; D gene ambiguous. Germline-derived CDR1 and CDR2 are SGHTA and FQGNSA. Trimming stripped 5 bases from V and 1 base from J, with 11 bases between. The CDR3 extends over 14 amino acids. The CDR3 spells CASSPRTTQETQYF. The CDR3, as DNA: TGTGCCAGCAGCCCACGGACCACCCAAGAGACCCAGTACTTC.

CDR3 DNA sequence: TGTGCCAGTAGTAACCCGGGAGGGGTTTCTGGAAACACCATATATTTT. Translation gives CASSNPGGVSGNTIYF. This chain connects TRBV19 to TRBJ1-3; the D gene is possibly TRBD1 (5 bases). The CDR3 length is 16 residues. Germline V gene data show CDR1 as LNHDA and CDR2 as SQIVND (reference sequence). Trimming shortened V by 4 bases and J by 1 base, and 14 bases separated the two germline ends.

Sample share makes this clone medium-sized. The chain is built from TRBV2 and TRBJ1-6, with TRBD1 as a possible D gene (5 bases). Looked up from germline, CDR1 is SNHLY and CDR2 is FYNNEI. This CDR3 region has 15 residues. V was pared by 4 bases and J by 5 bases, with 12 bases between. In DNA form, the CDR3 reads TGTGCCAGCAGTGTCGGTGGGGGTAATAATTCACCCCTCCACTTT. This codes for CASSVGGGNNSPLHF.

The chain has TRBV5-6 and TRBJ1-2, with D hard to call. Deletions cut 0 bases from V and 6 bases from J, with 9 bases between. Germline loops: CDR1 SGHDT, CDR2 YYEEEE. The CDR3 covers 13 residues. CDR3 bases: TGTGCCAGCAGCTTGGTGGAGGGTAATGGCTACACCTTC. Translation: CASSLVEGNGYTF. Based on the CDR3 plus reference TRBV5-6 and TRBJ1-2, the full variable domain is DAGVTQSPTHLIKTRGQQVTLRCSPKSGHDTVSWYQQALGQGPQFIFQYYEEEERQRGNFPDRFSGHQFPNYSSELNVNALLLGDSALYLCASSLVEGNGYTFGSGTRLTVV.

The DNA of the CDR3 is TGTGCCAGTAGTAAAGCATTTCGGTTGAACACTGAAGCTTTCTTT. Its translation: CASSKAFRLNTEAFF. The gene calls are TRBV19 and TRBJ1-1, with D unresolved. Germline CDR1 LNHDA, CDR2 SQIVND (reference sequence). The CDR3 sequence is 15 residues long. The germline V and J ends were trimmed by 4 bases and 0 bases, with 12 bases remaining between them.